This passage covers 25 T cell receptor beta chains from one sample sequenced in a study of control samples from healthy donors and cancer patients. Produced via immunoSEQ multiplex PCR; TCRdb's table is partial and in-frame only. The top ten clones hold about 9% of a sample with roughly 130,000 clones, more than 85% of them seen once. The sample consisted of blood. All receptors derive from a man younger than 35 in good health.

The genes are TRBV6-5 and TRBJ2-5; 8 nucleotides align to TRBD2. The CDR3 has 16 residues. Germline values: CDR1 MNHEY, CDR2 SVGAGI. With 0 bases clipped from V and 4 bases from J, the junction kept 7 bases outside the gene matches. CDR3 region: CASSYSYSGGSETQYF. CDR3 DNA sequence: TGTGCCAGCAGTTACTCCTATTCGGGGGGGTCAGAGACCCAGTACTTC.

Worth noting for this clone: Other DNA sequences within the sample encode an identical CDR3. V usage is TRBV12-3 or TRBV12-4 and J usage is TRBJ1-4; D ambiguous. The V end lost 1 base, the J end lost 8 bases, and 2 bases lay between the germline ends. The CDR3 spans 11 residues. The CDR3 protein is CASSLGEKLFF. CDR3 nucleotide sequence: TGTGCCAGCAGTTTAGGAGAAAAACTGTTTTTT.

This clone was found many times. The V gene is TRBV6-5, the J gene TRBJ2-1, with D tentatively TRBD2 (7 bases). The CDR3 totals 14 residues. Between the trimmed V and J ends, which lost 7 bases and 4 bases, there was a span of 14 bases. CDR1 and CDR2 (germline): MNHEY, SVGAGI. CDR3 nucleotides: TGTGCCAGCACAAAGGGGGGGGATTACAATGAGCAGTTCTTC. Residues: CASTKGGDYNEQFF.

The gene calls are TRBV4-1 and TRBJ1-6; 9 bases are shared with TRBD1. CDR1 and CDR2 (germline): MGHRA, YSYEKL. CDR3 length: 16 residues. V lost 3 bases, J lost 7 bases, and 7 bases stayed unmatched. CDR3 sequence (DNA): TGCGCCAGCAGCCATCGGACAGGGGTTCAAAATTCACCCCTCCACTTT. It is translated as CASSHRTGVQNSPLHF.

V is TRBV3-1 (or the pseudogene TRBV3-2) and J is TRBJ1-5, with TRBD1 matching 9 bases. Germline CDR1 is LGHDT and CDR2 is YNNKEL (reference sequence). With 3 bases clipped from V and 6 bases from J, the junction kept 12 bases outside the gene matches. The CDR3 spans 17 residues. In DNA form, the CDR3 reads TGTGCCAGCAGCCAGGATAACCCGGGACAGGGATTTCAGCCCCAGCATTTT. Translation: CASSQDNPGQGFQPQHF.

The V call is TRBV10-3, the J call TRBJ1-1; D may be TRBD1 (5 bases). CDR1 and CDR2 (germline): ENHRY, SYGVKD. This CDR3 region has 17 residues. V gave up 4 bases and J gave up 0 bases, with 18 bases separating them. This CDR3 reads CAISARDGRSVNTEAFF. CDR3 in DNA: TGTGCCATCAGTGCCCGGGACGGACGAAGTGTGAACACTGAAGCTTTCTTT.

This rearrangement joins TRBV6-5 to TRBJ2-5, with TRBD2 matching 9 bases. V lost 2 bases and J lost 0; bases outside the gene matches: 1. The CDR3 has 15 residues. The germline V gene encodes CDR1 MNHEY and CDR2 SVGAGI. CDR3 loop: CASSYRTSDQETQYF. The CDR3 bases are TGTGCCAGCAGTTACAGGACTAGCGACCAAGAGACCCAGTACTTC.

This clone was recorded many times. The chain joins TRBV10-2 to TRBJ1-1; a weak D match, TRBD1 (5 bases). CDR1 WSHSY and CDR2 SAAADI come from the germline V gene. CDR3 length: 14 amino acids. Trimming left V 5 bases short and J 1 base short, with 11 bases between. DNA for the CDR3: TGCGCCAGCAGTAACGCGGGGGGGAACACTGAAGCTTTCTTT. Amino acids: CASSNAGGNTEAFF.

This clone was detected only once. Other DNA sequences within the sample encode an identical CDR3. The chain carries TRBV29-1 and TRBJ2-4; D is possibly TRBD2 (6 bases). Per germline, CDR1 SQVTM and CDR2 ANQGSEA. Trimming stripped 3 bases from V and 1 base from J, with 7 bases between. CDR3 length: 13 amino acids. CDR3 residues: CSVEAGAKNIQYF. The CDR3 nucleotides read TGCAGCGTTGAGGCGGGGGCCAAAAACATTCAGTACTTC. Full variable domain (missing parts from reference TRBV29-1 and TRBJ2-4): SAVISQKPSRDICQRGTSLTIQCQVDSQVTMMFWYRQQPGQSLTLIATANQGSEATYESGFVIDKFPISRPNLTFSTLTVSNMSPEDSSIYLCSVEAGAKNIQYFGAGTRLSVL.

J is TRBJ1-6 and V is TRBV10-2; D is unclear. Germline V gives CDR1 WSHSY, CDR2 SAAADI. This CDR3 has 13 amino acids. Trimming removed 6 bases at V and 5 bases at J, with 8 bases between. The CDR3 DNA reads as TGCGCCAGCAGGGACGGGAATAATTCACCCCTCCACTTT. Translation gives CASRDGNNSPLHF.

This chain links TRBV12-5 with TRBJ2-6; D ambiguous. Between the trimmed V and J ends, which lost 7 bases and 4 bases, there was a span of 11 bases. There are 14 residues in the CDR3. Per the germline V gene, CDR1 is LGHNT and CDR2 is FRNRAP. The CDR3 DNA reads as TGTGCTAGTGTCTGGGCCCCCGGGGCCAACGTCCTGACTTTC. Its translation: CASVWAPGANVLTF.

V is TRBV18 and J is TRBJ2-2; no reliable D call. CDR3 length: 15 residues. The germline V and J ends were trimmed by 1 base and 3 bases, with 9 bases remaining between them. CDR1 is KGHSH, CDR2 LQKENI, per germline. CDR3 region: CASSPLARHTGELFF. CDR3 coding DNA: TGTGCCAGCTCACCACTCGCGAGGCACACCGGGGAGCTGTTTTTT.

The chain couples TRBV3-1 (or the pseudogene TRBV3-2) to TRBJ2-3; TRBD1 might be the D (6 bases). Germline CDR1 LGHDT, CDR2 YNNKEL (reference sequence). V was trimmed by 6 bases and J by 5 bases, leaving 6 bases between them. The CDR3 totals 11 residues. CDR3 protein: CASRTGDTQYF. In nucleotides, the CDR3 is TGTGCCAGCAGGACAGGAGATACGCAGTATTTT.

J is TRBJ1-3 and V is TRBV15; D is perhaps TRBD1 (6 bases). Germline-derived CDR1 and CDR2 are LNHNV and YYDKDF (reference sequence). V lost 3 bases to trimming and J lost 2 bases, with 14 bases between them. The CDR3 is 16 residues long. CDR3 sequence: CATSRVSGAAGNTIYF. CDR3 nucleotide sequence: TGTGCCACCAGCAGGGTCTCGGGGGCGGCTGGAAACACCATATATTTT. Looking up the rest from reference TRBV15 and TRBJ1-3 gives the full variable domain: DAMVIQNPRYQVTQFGKPVTLSCSQTLNHNVMYWYQQKSSQAPKLLFHYYDKDFNNEADTPDNFQSRRPNTSFCFLDIRSPGLGDTAMYLCATSRVSGAAGNTIYFGEGSWLTVV.

The chain combines TRBV6-5 with TRBJ2-7; TRBD1 or TRBD2 may be the D gene (5 bases each). CDR3 length equals 14 residues. Germline loops: CDR1 MNHEY, CDR2 SVGAGI. The V end was cut by 8 bases, the J end by 3 bases, with 17 bases between. The CDR3 nucleotides are TGTGCCAGCCTAGGGACCTCCTTAGGCTACGAGCAGTACTTC. Translated: CASLGTSLGYEQYF.

The chain uses TRBV12-5 and TRBJ1-5; D uncertain. Per the germline V gene, CDR1 is LGHNT and CDR2 is FRNRAP. Trimming left V 2 bases short and J 6 bases short, with 11 bases between. The length of the CDR3 is 14 residues. CDR3 DNA sequence: TGTGCTAGTGGTTTGTCGGGTGGGCTTCAGCCCCAGCATTTT. Residues: CASGLSGGLQPQHF. Combining the CDR3 with reference TRBV12-5 and TRBJ1-5 gives the whole variable domain DARVTQTPRHKVTEMGQEVTMRCQPILGHNTVFWYRQTMMQGLELLAYFRNRAPLDDSGMPKDRFSAEMPDATLATLKIQPSEPRDSAVYFCASGLSGGLQPQHFGDGTRLSIL.

The J gene is TRBJ1-4, the V gene TRBV2; 9 bases match TRBD1. This CDR3 has 17 residues. CDR1 is SNHLY, CDR2 FYNNEI, per germline. V trimming: 3 bases; J trimming: 0 bases; junction bases outside the gene matches: 5. CDR3: CASSDRNRGPTNEKLFF. CDR3 in DNA: TGTGCCAGCAGTGACAGGAACAGGGGGCCAACTAATGAAAAACTGTTTTTT.

This sequence joins TRBV7-9 and TRBJ2-5; TRBD2 agrees at 7 bases. There are 14 residues in the CDR3. J gave up 4 bases and V 3 bases, and 5 bases lay outside the gene matches. CDR1 is SEHNR and CDR2 is FQNEAQ in the germline V gene (reference sequence). CDR3 nucleotides: TGTGCCAGCAGCTTGGGGCGGGGGAGAGAGACCCAGTACTTC. It translates to CASSLGRGRETQYF.

The table lists this clone with a count of one. The chain recombines TRBV10-2 with TRBJ1-1, with D tentatively TRBD1 (6 bases). Germline lookup yields CDR1 WSHSY and CDR2 SAAADI. Trimming cost V 5 bases and J 1 base, with 8 bases left between them. The CDR3 has 13 residues. CDR3 in amino acids: CASSTTGNTEAFF. Written as DNA, the CDR3 is TGCGCCAGCAGTACGACAGGGAACACTGAAGCTTTCTTT.

In this sample, this clone turned up once. The chain links TRBV5-5 to TRBJ2-2, with D unclear. The CDR3 is 15 residues long. In germline, CDR1 is SGHKS, CDR2 YYEKEE (reference sequence). V was clipped by 5 bases and J by 1 base, with 12 bases between them. In nucleotides, the CDR3 is TGTGCCAGCAGACTGGTCCCTGAGAACACCGGGGAGCTGTTTTTT. This gives the protein CASRLVPENTGELFF.

The CDR3 loop reads CASSLGTGNTIYF. CDR3 coding DNA: TGCGCCAGCAGCTTGGGGACTGGAAACACCATATATTTT. This rearrangement joins TRBV5-1 to TRBJ1-3; D is uncertain. The germline CDR1 and CDR2 sequences are SGHRS and YFSETQ. This CDR3 spans 13 amino acids. V lost 0 bases to trimming and J lost 2 bases, with 3 bases between them. The entire variable domain, with the rest obtained from reference TRBV5-1 and TRBJ1-3, is as follows: KAGVTQTPRYLIKTRGQQVTLSCSPISGHRSVSWYQQTPGQGLQFLFEYFSETQRNKGNFPGRFSGRQFSNSRSEMNVSTLELGDSALYLCASSLGTGNTIYFGEGSWLTVV.

The chain couples TRBV5-1 to TRBJ2-6; no clear D gene. The CDR3 length is 16 residues. The germline V gene has CDR1 SGHRS and CDR2 YFSETQ. The germline V and J ends were trimmed by 5 bases and 0 bases, with 12 bases remaining between them. The CDR3 spells CASSGFQASGANVLTF. In DNA form, the CDR3 reads TGCGCCAGCAGTGGGTTCCAGGCCTCTGGGGCCAACGTCCTGACTTTC.

The J gene is TRBJ2-7, the V gene TRBV9; perhaps TRBD1 as D (6 bases). The CDR3 runs 13 residues. V was cut by 2 bases and J by 3 bases, with 9 bases left in between. Germline V gives CDR1 SGDLS, CDR2 YYNGEE. The CDR3 spells CASSVRTDYEQYF. For the CDR3, the DNA is TGTGCCAGCAGCGTCCGGACAGACTACGAGCAGTACTTC. The variable domain in full, completed from reference TRBV9 and TRBJ2-7, reads DSGVTQTPKHLITATGQRVTLRCSPRSGDLSVYWYQQSLDQGLQFLIQYYNGEERAKGNILERFSAQQFPDLHSELNLSSLELGDSALYFCASSVRTDYEQYFGPGTRLTVT.

This chain uses TRBV6-1 with TRBJ1-1; D perhaps matches TRBD1 (5 bases). Between the trimmed V and J ends, which lost 5 bases and 7 bases, there was a span of 11 bases. Germline V gene lookup returns CDR1 MNHNS and CDR2 SASEGT. CDR3 length equals 12 residues. DNA for the CDR3: TGTGCCAGCAGTCCGCGGGACGGTGAAGCTTTCTTT. It translates to CASSPRDGEAFF.

This chain joins TRBV6-6 and TRBJ2-1; D perhaps matches TRBD1 (6 bases). V was pared by 2 bases and J by 6 bases, with 14 bases between. In germline, CDR1 is MNHNY, CDR2 SVGAGI (reference sequence). The CDR3 extends over 15 amino acids. CDR3 protein: CASSYGYRVSNEQFF. In DNA, the CDR3 is TGTGCCAGCAGTTACGGTTACAGGGTTAGCAATGAGCAGTTCTTC.